This T cell receptor (beta chain) originates from a study of T cell repertoires in cytomegalovirus infection. Study information: Alongside well-studied HLA-B-restricted CMV epitopes, recently identified HLA-C-restricted CMV epitopes were also used. Indications came from public TCR beta signatures; they pointed to CMV infection and to a matching HLA type.

Between the trimmed V and J ends, which lost 6 bases and 0 bases, there was a span of 11 bases. This CDR3 has 15 amino acids. CDR1 and CDR2 from the germline V gene are ENHRY and SYGVKD. TCRdb redid the calling of the reads with MiXCR, one entry per CDR3 protein. The data contain fewer than 350,000 distinct CDR3 sequences, just under 30% of them singletons. A note on this clonotype: Its antigen is undetermined.

V gene TRBV10-3 combines with J gene TRBJ2-2, with D uncertain. Sequences were derived from cultured PBMCs, sampled from culture after CMV antigen stimulation. This receptor was obtained from a human donor in good health (CMV status not recorded). Some clones in this sample may be carry-over from other donors' samples. The CDR3 bases are TGTGCCATCAGGAAGACAAACTCGAACACCGGGGAGCTGTTTTTT. Translation gives CAIRKTNSNTGELFF.